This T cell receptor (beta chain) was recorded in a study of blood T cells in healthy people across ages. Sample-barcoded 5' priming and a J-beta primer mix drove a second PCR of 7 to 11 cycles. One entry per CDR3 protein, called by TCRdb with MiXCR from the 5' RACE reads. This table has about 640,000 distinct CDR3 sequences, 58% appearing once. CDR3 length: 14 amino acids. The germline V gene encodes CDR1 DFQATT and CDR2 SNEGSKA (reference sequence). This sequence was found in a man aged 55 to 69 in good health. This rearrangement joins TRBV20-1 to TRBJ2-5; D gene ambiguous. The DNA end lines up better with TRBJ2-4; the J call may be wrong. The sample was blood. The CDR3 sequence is CSAPEQKGQNIQYF. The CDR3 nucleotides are TGCAGTGCCCCCGAGCAGAAGGGCCAAAACATTCAGTACTTC.